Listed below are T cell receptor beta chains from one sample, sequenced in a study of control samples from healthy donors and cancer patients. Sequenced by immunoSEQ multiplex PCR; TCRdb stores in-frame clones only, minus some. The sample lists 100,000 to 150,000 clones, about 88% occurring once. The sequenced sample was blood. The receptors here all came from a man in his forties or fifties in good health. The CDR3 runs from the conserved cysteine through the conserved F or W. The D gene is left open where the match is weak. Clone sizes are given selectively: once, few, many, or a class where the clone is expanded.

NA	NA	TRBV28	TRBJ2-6	TGTGCCAGCAGTTTGAACCAAGCGGGGGCCAACGTCCTGACTTTC	CASSLNQAGANVLTF
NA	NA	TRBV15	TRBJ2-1	TGTGCCACCAGCAGAGTAGCCCAAATGAGGGTATCCTACAATGAGCAGTTCTTC	CATSRVAQMRVSYNEQFF
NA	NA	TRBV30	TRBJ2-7	TGTGCCTGGAGCGGACAGTACGAGCAGTACTTC	CAWSGQYEQYF
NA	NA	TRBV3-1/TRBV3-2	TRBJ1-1	TGTGCCAGCAGCCAAGGCACCATGAACACTGAAGCTTTCTTT	CASSQGTMNTEAFF
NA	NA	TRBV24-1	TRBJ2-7	TGTGCCACCAGCGCCCCGGGCTCTGGTTCCTACGAGCAGTACTTC	CATSAPGSGSYEQYF
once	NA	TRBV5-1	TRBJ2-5	TGCGCCAGCAGCCAACAGGTAGCAGGGGAGACCCAGTACTTC	CASSQQVAGETQYF
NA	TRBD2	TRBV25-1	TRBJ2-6	TGTGCCAGCCTCGGGGGGGGCCTGGGACCTGGGGCCAACGTCCTGACTTTC	CASLGGGLGPGANVLTF
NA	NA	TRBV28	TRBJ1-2	TGTGCCAGCAGTTTATCGCAGGGACATGGCTACACCTTC	CASSLSQGHGYTF
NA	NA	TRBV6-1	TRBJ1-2	TGTGCCAGCAGTGACGCGAGCCCCTATGGCTACACCTTC	CASSDASPYGYTF
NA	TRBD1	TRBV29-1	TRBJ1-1	TGCAGCGTTCGGGGGACAGCTAACACTGAAGCTTTCTTT	CSVRGTANTEAFF
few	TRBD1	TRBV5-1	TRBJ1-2	TGCGCCAGCAGCCCTGACAGGGGCTATGGCTACACCTTC	CASSPDRGYGYTF
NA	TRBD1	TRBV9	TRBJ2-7	TGTGCCAGCAGCGTGAGGACAGGGGGCTACGAGCAGTACTTC	CASSVRTGGYEQYF
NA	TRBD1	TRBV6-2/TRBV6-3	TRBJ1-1	TGTGCCAGCAGCAGTCATCAGGGGGCTATCGCTGAAGCTTTCTTT	CASSSHQGAIAEAFF
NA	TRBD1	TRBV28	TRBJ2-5	TGTGCCAGCAGTCCCCCGACAGGGGGAGGAGAGACCCAGTACTTC	CASSPPTGGGETQYF
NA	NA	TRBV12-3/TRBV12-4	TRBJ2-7	TGTGCCAGCAGTATCGGCACCTACGAGCAGTACTTC	CASSIGTYEQYF
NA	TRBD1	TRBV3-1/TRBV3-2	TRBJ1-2	TGTGCCAGCAGCCAAACAGGGGTTTATGGCTACACCTTC	CASSQTGVYGYTF
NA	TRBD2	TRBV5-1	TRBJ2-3	TGCGCCAGCAGCACAGCGGGGGGGCGGGAAGATACGCAGTATTTT	CASSTAGGREDTQYF
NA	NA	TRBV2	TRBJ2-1	TGTGCCAGCACCTCAGACAATGAGCAGTTCTTC	CASTSDNEQFF
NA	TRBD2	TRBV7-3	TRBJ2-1	TGTGCCAGCAGCTTTGGACTAGCGGGGGTAGGTGAGCAGTTCTTC	CASSFGLAGVGEQFF
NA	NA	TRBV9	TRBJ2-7	TGTGCCAGCAGCGTAACTCCCACCTACGAGCAGTACTTC	CASSVTPTYEQYF
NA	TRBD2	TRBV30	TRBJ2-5	TGTGCCTGGAGTGTATGGCTAGCGGAAGAGACCCAGTACTTC	CAWSVWLAEETQYF
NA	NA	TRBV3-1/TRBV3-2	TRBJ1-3	TGTGCCACCCGGGCGGGATCTGGAAACACCATATATTTT	CATRAGSGNTIYF
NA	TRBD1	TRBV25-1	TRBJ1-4	TGTGCCAGCAGTACCTACAGGGGGTCTAATGAAAAACTGTTTTTT	CASSTYRGSNEKLFF
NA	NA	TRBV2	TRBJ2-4	TGTGCCAGCAGTGAACTATACCAGGGTAACAACATTCAGTACTTC	CASSELYQGNNIQYF
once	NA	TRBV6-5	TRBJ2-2	TGTGCCAGCAAGCCGAACACCGGGGAGCTGTTTTTT	CASKPNTGELFF
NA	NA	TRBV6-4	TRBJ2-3	TGTGCCAGCAGTCTGGGGGGGGGCGCAGATACGCAGTATTTT	CASSLGGGADTQYF
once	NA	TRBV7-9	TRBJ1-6	TGTGCCAGCAGCTTATGGGAGAATAATTCACCCCTCCACTTT	CASSLWENNSPLHF